The next 6 T cell receptor beta chains were all read from a single sample in a study of response to subunit inactivated influenza vaccine (dated by TCRdb to the late 2010s). Library construction relied on RT-PCR. Sequencing took place on an Illumina HiSeq 2500. TCRdb applied fastp at Q25 and MiXCR to the public reads, then kept only in-frame beta chains. Each record represents a unique CDR3 protein, reported with the most common genes and DNA among its rows. In this sample the table shows about 580,000 distinct CDR3 sequences, roughly 15% of which occur a single time. Jointly, the top ten make up more than 9.5% of the sample. The material was PBMCs from blood, obtained 11 to 12 days after vaccination. The origin of the receptors is a man between 45 and 60 years old who received an inactivated influenza vaccine. Donor details come from another sample of the same person, matched by shared clones.

The CDR3 reads CASSLAGDGNQPQHF. The DNA of the CDR3 is TGTGCCAGCAGCTTAGCAGGGGACGGCAATCAGCCCCAGCATTTT. V and J are TRBV7-2 and TRBJ1-5; D is possibly TRBD1 (5 bases). The CDR3 runs to 15 residues. Germline CDR1 reads SGHTA; CDR2 reads FQGNSA. Trimming stripped 0 bases from V and 2 bases from J, with 8 bases between.

The rearrangement joins TRBV18 to TRBJ1-2; 8 nucleotides line up with TRBD1. Germline loops: CDR1 KGHSH, CDR2 LQKENI. This CDR3 is 14 amino acids long. The V gene end was trimmed by 4 bases and the J gene end by 7 bases; junction bases not matched to a gene: 8. In DNA form, the CDR3 reads TGTGCCAGCTCACTTCGAACAGGGGGAGGTGGCTACACCTTC. Protein product: CASSLRTGGGGYTF.

The sample holds a few counts of this clonotype. The chain is built from TRBV29-1 and TRBJ2-5, with TRBD2 matching 10 bases. In germline, CDR1 is SQVTM, CDR2 ANQGSEA. Trimming cost V 4 bases and J 4 bases; bases outside gene matches: 9. This CDR3 has 15 amino acids. The CDR3 here is CSVVSSGRAPETQYF. In nucleotides, the CDR3 is TGCAGCGTTGTAAGCAGCGGGAGGGCCCCAGAGACCCAGTACTTC.

This clonotype came up many times. The genes are TRBV6-2 or TRBV6-3 and TRBJ2-6, with 10 bases aligning to TRBD1. Trimming removed 5 bases from V and 0 bases from J; junction bases left unmatched: 4. The germline V gene encodes CDR1 MNHEY and CDR2 SVGEGT. This CDR3 comprises 17 residues. The DNA for the CDR3 is TGTGCCAGCAGTCCGGGACAGGGGCACTCTGGGGCCAACGTCCTGACTTTC. Translation gives CASSPGQGHSGANVLTF.

This chain links TRBV18 with TRBJ2-7, with unresolved D. The CDR3 contains 15 residues. Germline V gene lookup returns CDR1 KGHSH and CDR2 LQKENI. V was pared by 3 bases and J by 2 bases, with 14 bases between. CDR3: CASSPVQTSAYEQYF. CDR3 nucleotide sequence: TGTGCCAGCTCACCGGTCCAGACGTCGGCCTACGAGCAGTACTTC.

The chain combines TRBV5-1 with TRBJ2-7, with TRBD1 identical over 7 bases. CDR3 size: 15 residues. Looked up from germline, CDR1 is SGHRS and CDR2 is YFSETQ. Unmatched junction bases numbered 12, after V lost 4 bases and J lost 5 bases. The chain's CDR3 is CASSPRDSSQDEQYF. CDR3 nucleotide sequence: TGCGCCAGCAGCCCCCGGGACAGTTCCCAGGACGAGCAGTACTTC.